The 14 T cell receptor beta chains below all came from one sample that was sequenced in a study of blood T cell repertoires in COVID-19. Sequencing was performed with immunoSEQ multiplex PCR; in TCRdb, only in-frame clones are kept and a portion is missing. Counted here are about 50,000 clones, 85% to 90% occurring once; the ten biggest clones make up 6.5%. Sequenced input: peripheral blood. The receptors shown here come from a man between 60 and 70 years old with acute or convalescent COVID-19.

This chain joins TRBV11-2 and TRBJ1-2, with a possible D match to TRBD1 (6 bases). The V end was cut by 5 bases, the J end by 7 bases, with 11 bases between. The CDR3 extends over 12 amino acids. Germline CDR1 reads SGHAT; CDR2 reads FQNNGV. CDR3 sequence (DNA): TGTGCCAGCAGCGACAGGCGGGTTGGCTACACCTTC. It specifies CASSDRRVGYTF. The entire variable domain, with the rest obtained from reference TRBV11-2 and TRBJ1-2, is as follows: EAGVAQSPRYKIIEKRQSVAFWCNPISGHATLYWYQQILGQGPKLLIQFQNNGVVDDSQLPKDRFSAERLKGVDSTLKIQPAKLEDSAVYLCASSDRRVGYTFGSGTRLTVV.

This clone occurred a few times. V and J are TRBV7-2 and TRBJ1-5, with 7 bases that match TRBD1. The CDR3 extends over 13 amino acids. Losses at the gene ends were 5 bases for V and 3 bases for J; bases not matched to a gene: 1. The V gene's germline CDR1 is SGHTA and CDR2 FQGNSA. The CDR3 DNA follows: TGTGCCAGCAGCGACAGGGTCAATCAGCCCCAGCATTTT. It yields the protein CASSDRVNQPQHF.

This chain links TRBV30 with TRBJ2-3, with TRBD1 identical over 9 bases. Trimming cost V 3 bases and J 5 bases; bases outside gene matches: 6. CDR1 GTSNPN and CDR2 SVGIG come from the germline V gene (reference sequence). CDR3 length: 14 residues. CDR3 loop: CAWRRVDRGDTQYF. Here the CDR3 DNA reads TGTGCCTGGAGAAGGGTGGACAGGGGAGATACGCAGTATTTT. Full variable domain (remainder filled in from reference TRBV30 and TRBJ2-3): SQTIHQWPATLVQPVGSPLSLECTVEGTSNPNLYWYRQAAGRGLQLLFYSVGIGQISSEVPQNLSASRPQDRQFILSSKKLLLSDSGFYLCAWRRVDRGDTQYFGPGTRLTVL.

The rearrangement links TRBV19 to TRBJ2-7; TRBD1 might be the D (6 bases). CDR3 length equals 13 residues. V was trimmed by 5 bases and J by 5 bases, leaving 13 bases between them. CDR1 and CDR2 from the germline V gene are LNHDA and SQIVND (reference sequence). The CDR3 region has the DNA TGTGCCAGTAGTCCGACAGGCCGCCACGAGCAGTACTTC. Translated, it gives CASSPTGRHEQYF.

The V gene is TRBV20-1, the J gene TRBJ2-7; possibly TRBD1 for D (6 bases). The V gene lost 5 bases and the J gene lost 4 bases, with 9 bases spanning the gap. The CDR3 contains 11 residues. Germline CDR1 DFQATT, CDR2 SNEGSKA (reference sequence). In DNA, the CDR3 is TGCAGTGCTGGGGACATTTACGAGCAGTACTTC. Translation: CSAGDIYEQYF.

The CDR3, as DNA: TGTGCCAGTTCAAGCCCGGGGAGGTACCTCAATCAGCCCCAGCATTTT. Translated: CASSSPGRYLNQPQHF. The chain has TRBV19 and TRBJ1-5; no clear D gene. CDR1 and CDR2 from the germline V gene are LNHDA and SQIVND (reference sequence). The V end was cut by 8 bases, the J end by 3 bases, with 20 bases between. The CDR3 runs 16 residues. Based on the CDR3 plus reference TRBV19 and TRBJ1-5, the full variable domain is DGGITQSPKYLFRKEGQNVTLSCEQNLNHDAMYWYRQDPGQGLRLIYYSQIVNDFQKGDIAEGYSVSREKKESFPLTVTSAQKNPTAFYLCASSSPGRYLNQPQHFGDGTRLSIL.

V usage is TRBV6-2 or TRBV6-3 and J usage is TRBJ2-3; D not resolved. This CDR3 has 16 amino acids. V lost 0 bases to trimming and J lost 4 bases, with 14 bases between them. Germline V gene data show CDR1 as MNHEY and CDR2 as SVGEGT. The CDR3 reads CASSYSASPRADTQYF. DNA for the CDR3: TGTGCCAGCAGTTACTCAGCCTCTCCTCGGGCAGATACGCAGTATTTT.

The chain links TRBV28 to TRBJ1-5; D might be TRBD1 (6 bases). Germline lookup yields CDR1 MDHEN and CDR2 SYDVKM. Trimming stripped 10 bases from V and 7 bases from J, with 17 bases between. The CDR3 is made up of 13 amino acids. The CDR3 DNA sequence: TGTGCCACTGCGGGGGGGGCAGGGCAGCCCCAGCATTTT. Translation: CATAGGAGQPQHF.

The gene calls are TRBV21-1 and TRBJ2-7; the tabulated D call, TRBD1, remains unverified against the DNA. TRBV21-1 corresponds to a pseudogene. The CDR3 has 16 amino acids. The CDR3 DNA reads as TGTGCCAGCAGCAAAACCGATGACAGGGGGCTCTACGAGCAGTACTTC. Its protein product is CASSKTDDRGLYEQYF.

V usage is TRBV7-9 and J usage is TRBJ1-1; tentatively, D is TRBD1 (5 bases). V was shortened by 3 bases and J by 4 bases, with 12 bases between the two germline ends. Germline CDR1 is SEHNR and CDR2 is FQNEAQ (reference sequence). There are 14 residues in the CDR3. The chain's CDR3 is CASSFGVGPTEAFF. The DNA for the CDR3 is TGTGCCAGCAGCTTTGGCGTGGGGCCCACTGAAGCTTTCTTT.

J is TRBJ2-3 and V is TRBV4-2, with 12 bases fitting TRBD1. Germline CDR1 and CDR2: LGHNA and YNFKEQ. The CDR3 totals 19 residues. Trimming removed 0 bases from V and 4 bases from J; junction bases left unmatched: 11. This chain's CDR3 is CASSQDLVRDRGQSDTQYF. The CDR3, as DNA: TGTGCCAGCAGCCAAGATCTGGTCCGGGACAGGGGGCAGTCAGATACGCAGTATTTT.

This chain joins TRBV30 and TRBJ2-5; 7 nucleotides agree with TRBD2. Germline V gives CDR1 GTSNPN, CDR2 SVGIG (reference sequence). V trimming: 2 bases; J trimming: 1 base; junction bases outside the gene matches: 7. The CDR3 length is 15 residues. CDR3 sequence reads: CAWSTRAGLQETQYF. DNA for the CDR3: TGTGCCTGGAGTACCAGAGCGGGACTCCAAGAGACCCAGTACTTC.

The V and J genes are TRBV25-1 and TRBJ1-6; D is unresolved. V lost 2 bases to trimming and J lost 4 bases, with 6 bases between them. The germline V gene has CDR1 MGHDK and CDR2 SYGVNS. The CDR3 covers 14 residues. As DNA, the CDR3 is TGTGCCAGCAGTGAAAAGCCGTATAATTCACCCCTCCACTTT. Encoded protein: CASSEKPYNSPLHF.

CDR3 in DNA: TGTGCCAGCGGAAGACAGGGGGCTGCAGATACGCAGTATTTT. Residues: CASGRQGAADTQYF. The chain carries TRBV28 and TRBJ2-3; 10 bases line up with TRBD1. The CDR3 is made up of 14 amino acids. V lost 8 bases and J lost 4; bases outside the gene matches: 6. Germline-derived CDR1 and CDR2 are MDHEN and SYDVKM.